One and the same sample provided the 19 T cell receptor beta chains below, sequenced in a study of neoadjuvant anti-PD-1 for oral cavity cancer. Assay used: immunoSEQ multiplex PCR; TCRdb lists only in-frame clones, some missing. The profile shows around 31,000 clones, around 87% of them singletons. The starting material was PBMCs, obtained before nivolumab (anti-PD-1) treatment. The receptors here all came from a person aged 35-79 years with oral cavity squamous cell carcinoma.

The J gene is TRBJ2-2, the V gene TRBV6-6, with 10 positions matching TRBD1. V lost 5 bases and J lost 6; bases outside the gene matches: 3. From germline, CDR1 is MNHNY and CDR2 SVGAGI (reference sequence). This CDR3 region has 14 residues. The CDR3 nucleotides read TGTGCCAGCAGTACGGACAGGGGGTCCGGGGAGCTGTTTTTT. Translated: CASSTDRGSGELFF.

This chain links TRBV7-2 with TRBJ2-3; 7 bases map to TRBD2. The length of the CDR3 is 14 residues. Germline V gene lookup returns CDR1 SGHTA and CDR2 FQGNSA. V shed 7 bases, J shed 6 bases, and the junction held 10 bases outside the gene matches. Here the CDR3 reads CASTRGRESDTQYF. Written as DNA, the CDR3 is TGTGCCAGCACCCGAGGGAGGGAGTCTGATACGCAGTATTTT. Supplemented by reference TRBV7-2 and TRBJ2-3, the full variable domain reads GAGVSQSPSNKVTEKGKDVELRCDPISGHTALYWYRQSLGQGLEFLIYFQGNSAPDKSGLPSDRFSAERTGGSVSTLTIQRTQQEDSAVYLCASTRGRESDTQYFGPGTRLTVL.

V is TRBV2 and J is TRBJ1-6; D remains ambiguous. The CDR3 contains 16 residues. The V gene lost 2 bases and the J gene lost 6 bases, with 14 bases spanning the gap. The germline CDR1 and CDR2 sequences are SNHLY and FYNNEI. This CDR3 reads CASSEMAAETNSPLHF. The CDR3 bases are TGTGCCAGCAGTGAAATGGCAGCAGAGACTAATTCACCCCTCCACTTT.

This rearrangement joins TRBV7-9 to TRBJ1-6; TRBD1 matches at 11 bases. With V trimmed by 5 bases and J by 5 bases, 11 bases remained unmatched. In germline, CDR1 is SEHNR, CDR2 FQNEAQ (reference sequence). This CDR3 contains 18 residues. This chain's CDR3 is CASSPPGDRGINNSPLHF. CDR3 coding DNA: TGTGCCAGCAGCCCCCCCGGGGACAGGGGGATCAATAATTCACCCCTCCACTTT.

This chain uses TRBV10-3 with TRBJ1-4; tentatively, D is TRBD1 (6 bases). The germline V gene has CDR1 ENHRY and CDR2 SYGVKD. The CDR3 contains 15 residues. Trimming left V 2 bases short and J 4 bases short, with 11 bases between. CDR3 in DNA: TGTGCCATCAGTGAGCGACAGGTAGATAATGAAAAACTGTTTTTT. Translated: CAISERQVDNEKLFF.

The rearrangement links TRBV2 to TRBJ1-5; D remains ambiguous. Trimming left V 5 bases short and J 4 bases short, with 6 bases between. Per the germline V gene, CDR1 is SNHLY and CDR2 is FYNNEI. The CDR3 contains 12 residues. CDR3 sequence reads: CASSTRNQPQHF. The CDR3 bases are TGTGCCAGCAGTACTAGAAATCAGCCCCAGCATTTT.

The table lists this clone with a count of one. J is TRBJ2-6 and V is TRBV6-1; D remains ambiguous. V gave up 6 bases and J gave up 0 bases, with 9 bases separating them. Germline CDR1 reads MNHNS; CDR2 reads SASEGT. The CDR3 has 15 residues. The CDR3 spells CASSQASSGANVLTF. CDR3 coding DNA: TGTGCCAGCAGCCAAGCAAGCTCTGGGGCCAACGTCCTGACTTTC.

The rearrangement uses TRBV7-9 and TRBJ2-2; D remains ambiguous. V gave up 5 bases and J gave up 7 bases, with 2 bases separating them. This CDR3 is 10 amino acids long. Germline CDR1 and CDR2: SEHNR and FQNEAQ (reference sequence). The CDR3 sequence: CASSLGELFF. The CDR3 DNA reads as TGTGCCAGCAGCCTCGGGGAGCTGTTTTTT. Filled out from reference TRBV7-9 and TRBJ2-2, the complete variable domain reads DTGVSQNPRHKITKRGQNVTFRCDPISEHNRLYWYRQTLGQGPEFLTYFQNEAQLEKSRLLSDRFSAERPKGSFSTLEIQRTEQGDSAMYLCASSLGELFFGEGSRLTVL.

This clone is medium-sized. The chain uses TRBV7-9 and TRBJ2-5, with D maybe TRBD1 (10 bases). CDR1 and CDR2 from the germline V gene are SEHNR and FQNEAQ (reference sequence). V shed 3 bases and J shed 2 bases, with 22 bases lying between them. The CDR3 covers 18 residues. The CDR3: CASSFGQGVSGGQETQYF. The CDR3 region has the DNA TGTGCCAGCAGCTTCGGACAGGGGGTTAGCGGGGGTCAAGAGACCCAGTACTTC. Looking up the rest from reference TRBV7-9 and TRBJ2-5 gives the full variable domain: DTGVSQNPRHKITKRGQNVTFRCDPISEHNRLYWYRQTLGQGPEFLTYFQNEAQLEKSRLLSDRFSAERPKGSFSTLEIQRTEQGDSAMYLCASSFGQGVSGGQETQYFGPGTRLLVL.

This clone was seen only a few times. CDR3 loop: CASSESVDTEAFF. In DNA, the CDR3 is TGCGCCAGCAGTGAGTCGGTGGACACTGAAGCTTTCTTT. V and J are TRBV10-2 and TRBJ1-1; D uncertain. The V gene's germline CDR1 is WSHSY and CDR2 SAAADI. This CDR3 has 13 amino acids. Trimming took off 0 bases at V and 3 bases at J, with 5 bases between the two ends.

This chain connects TRBV11-3 to TRBJ2-1; D remains unclear. Trimming cost V 0 bases and J 6 bases, with 9 bases left between them. CDR1 is SGHNT, CDR2 YENEEA, per germline. This CDR3 has 14 residues. The chain's CDR3 is CASSLDPTVNEQFF. For the CDR3, the DNA is TGTGCCAGCAGCTTAGATCCTACGGTCAATGAGCAGTTCTTC. Variable domain in full (rest from reference TRBV11-3 and TRBJ2-1): EAGVVQSPRYKIIEKKQPVAFWCNPISGHNTLYWYLQNLGQGPELLIRYENEEAVDDSQLPKDRFSAERLKGVDSTLKIQPAELGDSAVYLCASSLDPTVNEQFFGPGTRLTVL.

CDR3: CASSSGTGVWNSPLHF. The CDR3, as DNA: TGTGCCAGCAGCTCGGGGACAGGGGTGTGGAATTCACCCCTCCACTTT. This sequence joins TRBV5-8 and TRBJ1-6; 10 bases map to TRBD1. This CDR3 contains 16 residues. Trimming removed 3 bases from V and 7 bases from J; junction bases left unmatched: 7. CDR1 and CDR2 from the germline V gene are SGHTS and YDEGEE. Looking up the rest from reference TRBV5-8 and TRBJ1-6 gives the full variable domain: EAGVTQSPTHLIKTRGQQATLRCSPISGHTSVYWYQQALGLGLQFLLWYDEGEERNRGNFPPRFSGRQFPNYSSELNVNALELEDSALYLCASSSGTGVWNSPLHFGNGTRLTVT.

This clone has just one count. The chain recombines TRBV29-1 with TRBJ1-1; D remains unclear. V was trimmed by 0 bases and J by 0 bases, leaving 17 bases between them. The CDR3 contains 17 residues. Germline V gene data show CDR1 as SQVTM and CDR2 as ANQGSEA. This chain's CDR3 is CSVEEHPRRGLNTEAFF. CDR3 coding DNA: TGCAGCGTTGAAGAGCACCCCAGGAGAGGGCTGAACACTGAAGCTTTCTTT.

The V call is TRBV7-2, the J call TRBJ2-7, with D tentatively TRBD2 (5 bases). The CDR3 is 16 amino acids. Germline CDR1 reads SGHTA; CDR2 reads FQGNSA. Trimming took 1 base from V and 3 from J, leaving 16 bases between them. CDR3 nucleotide sequence: TGTGCCAGCAGCTTAGTTTATGGCTCAGGAGGCTACGAGCAGTACTTC. Translation gives CASSLVYGSGGYEQYF.

The chain combines TRBV13 with TRBJ1-6, with a weak D call TRBD1 (6 bases). V lost 5 bases and J lost 7, with 15 bases in between. CDR3 length: 15 amino acids. CDR1 is PRHDT and CDR2 is FYEKMQ in the germline V gene (reference sequence). The CDR3 protein is CASSLRWQGNSPLHF. The CDR3 region has the DNA TGTGCCAGCAGCCTGAGATGGCAGGGGAATTCACCCCTCCACTTT.

The rearrangement uses TRBV21-1 and TRBJ1-6; the tabulated D call, TRBD1, remains unverified against the DNA. TRBV21-1 is reported as a pseudogene. This CDR3 is built from 13 residues. The CDR3 loop reads CASSKGWHSPLHF. DNA of the CDR3: TGTGCCAGCAGCAAAGGCTGGCATTCACCCCTCCACTTT.

The chain has TRBV7-2 and TRBJ2-1, with 10 nucleotides matching TRBD2. CDR1 is SGHTA and CDR2 is FQGNSA in the germline V gene. Trimming at V came to 4 bases and at J to 1 base, leaving 4 bases not matched to a gene. The CDR3 length is 16 residues. This chain's CDR3 is CASSSRTSGSYNEQFF. The CDR3 coding sequence is TGTGCCAGCAGCTCCCGGACTAGCGGATCCTACAATGAGCAGTTCTTC.

The chain employs TRBV10-1 and TRBJ1-1, with D possibly matching TRBD1 (6 bases). CDR1 is WNHNN, CDR2 SYGVQD, per germline (reference sequence). CDR3 size: 14 residues. Trimming removed 2 bases from V and 5 bases from J, with 12 bases in between. CDR3 sequence (DNA): TGCGCCAGCAGTGAGGGACAGTCCAGGACTGAAGCTTTCTTT. Its protein product is CASSEGQSRTEAFF.

The V gene is TRBV7-2, the J gene TRBJ1-1; D remains ambiguous. The ends were cut back, 1 base at V and 1 base at J, with 7 bases in the middle. The CDR3 spans 14 residues. Germline CDR1 SGHTA, CDR2 FQGNSA. The CDR3 bases are TGTGCCAGCAGCTTAGGGACTGGGAACACTGAAGCTTTCTTT. Its translation is CASSLGTGNTEAFF.